This T cell receptor beta chain originates from a study of cytomegalovirus exposure and HLA in healthy donors. Study details: Across about 400 genotyped donors, 65% to 90% landed in the Caucasian-associated ancestry cluster. Study results and limitations: Several V segments, TRBV6-2 and TRBV6-3 among them, could not be told apart and were dropped.

PCR involved 60 Vbeta and 13 Jbeta primers. Profiling relied on immunoSEQ multiplex PCR, and the TCRdb table lists in-frame clones only, not all of them. The data show 200,000 or so clones, with approximately 82% seen just once and about 1.9% held by the top ten. In regard to this clone: The antigen remains unidentified.

Trimming pared 3 bases from V and 7 bases from J, leaving 7 bases between. The CDR3 totals 12 residues. Germline V gene sequence: CDR1 LNHDA, CDR2 SQIVND (reference sequence). Regarding donors, all were healthy bone marrow donors. The sequenced sample consisted of PBMCs. The chain combines TRBV19 with TRBJ2-1; D gene unclear. The clonotype was recovered from a woman younger than 30 in good health and CMV-seropositive. The CDR3: CASSISANEQFF. CDR3 DNA sequence: TGTGCCAGTAGTATTTCCGCGAATGAGCAGTTCTTC.